This T cell receptor beta chain derives from a study of Ad26.COV2.S vaccination and SARS-CoV-2 variants. Study overall: Ad26.COV2.S, an intramuscular injection, was given once or twice 56 days apart.

V was pared by 6 bases and J by 3 bases, with 12 bases between. The CDR3 totals 13 residues. CDR1 is MDHEN, CDR2 SYDVKM, per germline. The treatment here: approximately 18 received Ad26.COV2.S at low or high dose, single or two shots; about 5 received placebo; per-sample allocation not given. Material that was analyzed had been drawn on day 63 after the first vaccine or placebo injection. The table came from immunoSEQ multiplex PCR; TCRdb's copy has only in-frame clones and leaves some out. There are 240,000 or so clones in the sample; around 87% occur only once, and approximately 11% lies in the top ten.

This chain connects TRBV28 to TRBJ2-7, with D unresolved. The source material was peripheral blood, sampled in a trial of Ad26.COV2.S vaccine versus placebo. This clonotype originated in a person between 18 and 65 years old who received the Ad26.COV2.S COVID-19 vaccine or a placebo. Written as DNA, the CDR3 is TGTGCCAGCAGCCCCTCGGACGGCTACGAGCAGTACTTC. Protein: CASSPSDGYEQYF.